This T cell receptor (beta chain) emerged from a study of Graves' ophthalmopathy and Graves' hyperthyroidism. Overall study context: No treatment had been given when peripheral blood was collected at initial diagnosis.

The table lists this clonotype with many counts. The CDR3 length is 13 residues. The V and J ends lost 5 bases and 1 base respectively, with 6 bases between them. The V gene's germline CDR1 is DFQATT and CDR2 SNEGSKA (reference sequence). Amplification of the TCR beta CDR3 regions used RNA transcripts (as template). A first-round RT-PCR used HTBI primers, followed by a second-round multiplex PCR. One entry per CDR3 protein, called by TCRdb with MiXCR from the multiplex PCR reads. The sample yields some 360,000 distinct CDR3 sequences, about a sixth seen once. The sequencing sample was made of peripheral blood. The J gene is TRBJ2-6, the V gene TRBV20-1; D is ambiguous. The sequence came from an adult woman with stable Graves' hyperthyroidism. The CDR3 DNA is TGCAGTGCTTTCCTATCTGGGGCCAACGTCCTGACTTTC. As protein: CSAFLSGANVLTF.